Presented here are 9 T cell receptor beta chains from one specimen sequenced in a study of pediatric ulcerative colitis. Some clones are missing from TCRdb's copy, which holds only in-frame ones; the method was immunoSEQ multiplex PCR. The table has 25,000 to 35,000 clones, roughly 82% seen once; the top ten hold 3.5% to 5%. Sequenced input: blood. The receptors were gathered from a boy between 5 and 17 years old with severe ulcerative colitis.

V is TRBV14 and J is TRBJ2-3, with 7 bases identical to TRBD1. The length of the CDR3 is 16 residues. Losses at the gene ends were 0 bases for V and 2 bases for J; bases not matched to a gene: 5. Germline CDR1 SGHDN, CDR2 FVKESK. Here the CDR3 reads CASSQDGTANTDTQYF. The CDR3 DNA reads as TGTGCCAGCAGCCAAGACGGGACAGCCAACACAGATACGCAGTATTTT.

V and J are TRBV30 and TRBJ1-3; possible D gene TRBD1, 5 bases. V was pared by 2 bases and J by 4 bases, with 12 bases between. Germline CDR1 reads GTSNPN; CDR2 reads SVGIG (reference sequence). The CDR3 totals 14 residues. The CDR3 loop reads CAWSRRGTGNTIYF. CDR3 coding DNA: TGTGCCTGGAGTCGTCGGGGGACCGGAAACACCATATATTTT.

This clone was recorded only once. The gene calls are TRBV6-5 and TRBJ2-1, with TRBD2 matching 11 bases. CDR3 size: 15 residues. V lost 6 bases to trimming and J lost 2 bases; unmatched junction nucleotides: 3. Germline V CDR1 and CDR2: MNHEY, SVGAGI. CDR3 DNA: TGTGCCAGCAGACAACTAGCGGGGGCCTACAATGAGCAGTTCTTC. This encodes CASRQLAGAYNEQFF.

The CDR3 region has the DNA TGTGCCTGGAGTCCGGCGGTAAACTATGGCTACACCTTC. Amino acid sequence: CAWSPAVNYGYTF. The chain employs TRBV30 and TRBJ1-2, with D hard to call. From germline, CDR1 is GTSNPN and CDR2 SVGIG (reference sequence). V lost 2 bases and J 2 bases, leaving 9 bases between the germline ends. This CDR3 is built from 13 residues.

The V gene is TRBV7-9, the J gene TRBJ1-2; TRBD1 matches at 7 bases. V was pared by 6 bases and J by 2 bases, with 9 bases of the junction left unmatched. This CDR3 spans 15 amino acids. CDR1 and CDR2 from the germline V gene are SEHNR and FQNEAQ (reference sequence). The CDR3 DNA follows: TGTGCCAGCAGAAAAGGGACAGATGACAACTATGGCTACACCTTC. This gives the protein CASRKGTDDNYGYTF.

The rearrangement links TRBV27 to TRBJ2-7; no reliable D call. Germline V gene sequence: CDR1 MNHEY, CDR2 SMNVEV (reference sequence). The CDR3 totals 13 residues. V was shortened by 2 bases and J by 3 bases, with 8 bases between the two germline ends. CDR3 coding DNA: TGTGCCAGCAGTTTAACACCCCGCTACGAGCAGTACTTC. It yields the protein CASSLTPRYEQYF.

This chain connects TRBV9 to TRBJ2-7; D remains unclear. V was cut by 0 bases and J by 1 base, with 8 bases left in between. The germline CDR1 and CDR2 sequences are SGDLS and YYNGEE. This CDR3 is built from 14 residues. The CDR3 DNA follows: TGTGCCAGCAGCGTAGGGCCCAGTTCCTACGAGCAGTACTTC. This encodes CASSVGPSSYEQYF.

The chain combines TRBV7-9 with TRBJ1-1; D uncertain. CDR3 length: 14 residues. The ends were cut back, 8 bases at V and 0 bases at J, with 13 bases in the middle. Per the germline V gene, CDR1 is SEHNR and CDR2 is FQNEAQ (reference sequence). In nucleotides, the CDR3 is TGTGCCAGCGGGTGGGGATTCATGAACACTGAAGCTTTCTTT. It specifies CASGWGFMNTEAFF.

The CDR3 DNA reads as TGTGCCAGCAGTGCGCTTACAGGGGGAGTGGACTATGGCTACACCTTC. Translated: CASSALTGGVDYGYTF. The J gene is TRBJ1-2, the V gene TRBV25-1, with 8 bases aligning to TRBD1. CDR3 length equals 16 residues. Trimming at V came to 4 bases and at J to 3 bases, leaving 10 bases not matched to a gene. The V gene's germline CDR1 is MGHDK and CDR2 SYGVNS.